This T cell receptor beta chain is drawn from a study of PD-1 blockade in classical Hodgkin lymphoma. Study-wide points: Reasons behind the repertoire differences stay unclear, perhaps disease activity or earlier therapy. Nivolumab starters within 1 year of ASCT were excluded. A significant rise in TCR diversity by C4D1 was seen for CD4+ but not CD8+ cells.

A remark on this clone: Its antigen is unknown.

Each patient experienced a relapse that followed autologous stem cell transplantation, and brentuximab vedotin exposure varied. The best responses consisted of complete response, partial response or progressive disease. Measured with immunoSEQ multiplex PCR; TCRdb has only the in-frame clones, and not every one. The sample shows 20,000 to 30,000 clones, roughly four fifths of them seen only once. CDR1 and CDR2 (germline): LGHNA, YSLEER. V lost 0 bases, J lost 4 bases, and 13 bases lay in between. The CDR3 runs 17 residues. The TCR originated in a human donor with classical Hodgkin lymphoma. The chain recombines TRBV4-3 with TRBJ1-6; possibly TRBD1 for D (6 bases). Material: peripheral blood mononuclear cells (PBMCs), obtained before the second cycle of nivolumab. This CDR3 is CASSQDRGAYYNSPLHF. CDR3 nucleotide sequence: TGCGCCAGCAGCCAAGACAGGGGAGCCTATTATAATTCACCCCTCCACTTT.